This T cell receptor (beta chain) was identified during a study of T-cell memory formation after mild COVID-19. In this sample, this clonotype turned up a few times. The antigen remains undetermined. TCRdb recomputed calls from the 5' RACE reads with MiXCR, one row per CDR3 protein. This sample carries roughly 300,000 distinct CDR3 sequences, roughly 16% of them seen once, and the ten largest clones take approximately 25%. The CDR3 has 14 amino acids. The germline V gene has CDR1 MGHRA and CDR2 YSYEKL. V was trimmed by 2 bases and J by 5 bases, leaving 9 bases between them. Overall study results and limits: The study detected some responding clones in pre-infection memory, suggesting cross-reactive memory joined. CD4/CD8 balance characterized clones contracting day 15 to 85, and CD4+ skew characterized later expanders.

This receptor was identified in a man younger than 35 who had mild COVID-19 (a few samples of this study predate the infection). Cell type and time point are not known. The chain recombines TRBV4-1 with TRBJ2-2, with D maybe TRBD1 (5 bases). The sample was PBMCs or a T cell subset sorted from them (not recorded which). The CDR3 loop is CASSQTPGTGELFF. The CDR3 nucleotides are TGCGCCAGCAGCCAAACCCCAGGGACCGGGGAGCTGTTTTTT.